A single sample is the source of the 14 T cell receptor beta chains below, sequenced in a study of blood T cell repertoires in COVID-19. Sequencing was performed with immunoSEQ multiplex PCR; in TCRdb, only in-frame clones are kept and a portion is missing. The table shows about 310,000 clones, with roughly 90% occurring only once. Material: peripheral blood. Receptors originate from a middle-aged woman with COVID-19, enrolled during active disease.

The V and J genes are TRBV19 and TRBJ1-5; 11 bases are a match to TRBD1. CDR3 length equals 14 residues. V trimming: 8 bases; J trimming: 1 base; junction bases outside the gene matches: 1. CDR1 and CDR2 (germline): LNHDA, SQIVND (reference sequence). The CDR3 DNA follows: TGTGCCAGTGGGACAGGGGGAAGCAATCAGCCCCAGCATTTT. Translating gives CASGTGGSNQPQHF.

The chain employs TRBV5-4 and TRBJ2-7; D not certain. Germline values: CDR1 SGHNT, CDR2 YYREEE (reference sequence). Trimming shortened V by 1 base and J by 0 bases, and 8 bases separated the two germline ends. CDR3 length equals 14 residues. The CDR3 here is CASSLSGISYEQYF. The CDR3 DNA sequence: TGTGCCAGCAGCTTGTCGGGTATCTCCTACGAGCAGTACTTC.

CDR3 loop: CASSSLADLRLNEQFF. DNA for the CDR3: TGTGCCAGCAGCTCCCTAGCGGATCTGAGACTCAATGAGCAGTTCTTC. The chain recombines TRBV28 with TRBJ2-1; 7 bases line up with TRBD2. Germline trimming cut 6 bases from V and 6 bases from J; bases unmatched to any gene: 14. Germline CDR1 reads MDHEN; CDR2 reads SYDVKM. CDR3 length: 16 residues.

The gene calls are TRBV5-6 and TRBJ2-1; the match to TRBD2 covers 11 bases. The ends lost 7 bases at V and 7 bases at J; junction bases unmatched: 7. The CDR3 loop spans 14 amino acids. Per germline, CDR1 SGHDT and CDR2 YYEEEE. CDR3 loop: CASGVSGGANEQFF. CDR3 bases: TGTGCCAGCGGGGTTAGCGGGGGGGCGAATGAGCAGTTCTTC.

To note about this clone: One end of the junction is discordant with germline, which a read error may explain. The CDR3 here is CASSLLGLQGTQYF. The DNA for the CDR3 is TGTGCCAGCAGCTTATTGGGACTCCAAGGGACCCAGTACTTC. The rearrangement uses TRBV11-2 and TRBJ2-5, with D tentatively TRBD2 (6 bases). The CDR3 has 14 residues. The germline V gene encodes CDR1 SGHAT and CDR2 FQNNGV. Together with reference TRBV11-2 and TRBJ2-5, the CDR3 gives the full variable domain: EAGVAQSPRYKIIEKRQSVAFWCNPISGHATLYWYQQILGQGPKLLIQFQNNGVVDDSQLPKDRFSAERLKGVDSTLKIQPAKLEDSAVYLCASSLLGLQGTQYFGPGTRLLVL.

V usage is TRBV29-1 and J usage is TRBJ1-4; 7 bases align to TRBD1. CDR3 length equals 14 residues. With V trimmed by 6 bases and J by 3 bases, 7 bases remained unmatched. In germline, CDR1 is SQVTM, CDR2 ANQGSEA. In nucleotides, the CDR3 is TGCAGCGTCTTTGACAGGGCTTCTAATGAAAAACTGTTTTTT. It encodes CSVFDRASNEKLFF.

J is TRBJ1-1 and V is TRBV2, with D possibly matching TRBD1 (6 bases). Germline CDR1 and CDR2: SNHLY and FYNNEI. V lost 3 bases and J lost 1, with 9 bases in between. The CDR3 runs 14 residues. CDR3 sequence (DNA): TGTGCCAGCAGTGATAAGACAGGGAACACTGAAGCTTTCTTT. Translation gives CASSDKTGNTEAFF.

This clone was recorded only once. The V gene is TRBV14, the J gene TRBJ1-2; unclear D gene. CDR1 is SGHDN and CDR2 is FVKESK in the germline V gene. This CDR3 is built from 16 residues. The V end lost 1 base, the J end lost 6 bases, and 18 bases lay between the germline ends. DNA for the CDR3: TGTGCCAGCAGCCAAGTCCAGGCGGAGCGGATACATGGCTACACCTTC. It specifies CASSQVQAERIHGYTF.

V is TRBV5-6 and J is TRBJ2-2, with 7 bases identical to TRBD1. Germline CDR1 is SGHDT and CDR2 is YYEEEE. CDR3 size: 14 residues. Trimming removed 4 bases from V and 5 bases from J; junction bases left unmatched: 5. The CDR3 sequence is CASSRQGGTGELFF. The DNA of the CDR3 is TGTGCCAGCAGCCGACAGGGTGGGACCGGGGAGCTGTTTTTT.

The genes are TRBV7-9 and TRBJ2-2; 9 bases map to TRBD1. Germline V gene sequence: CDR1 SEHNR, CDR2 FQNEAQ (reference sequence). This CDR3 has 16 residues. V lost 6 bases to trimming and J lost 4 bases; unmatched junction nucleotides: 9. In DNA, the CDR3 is TGTGCCAGCAGTTCCTACAGGGGGCGAGGCACCGGGGAGCTGTTTTTT. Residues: CASSSYRGRGTGELFF.

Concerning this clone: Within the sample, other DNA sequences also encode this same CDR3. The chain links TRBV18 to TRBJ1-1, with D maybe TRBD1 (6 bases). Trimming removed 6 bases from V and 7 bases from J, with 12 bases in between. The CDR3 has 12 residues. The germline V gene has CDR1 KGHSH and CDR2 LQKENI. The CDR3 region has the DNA TGTGCCAGCTCCCAGAGAGGGGGTGAAGCTTTCTTT. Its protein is CASSQRGGEAFF.

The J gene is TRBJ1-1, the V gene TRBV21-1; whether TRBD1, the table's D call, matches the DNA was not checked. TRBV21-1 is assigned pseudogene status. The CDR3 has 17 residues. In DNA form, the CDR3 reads TGTGCCAGCAGCAAAGACGGACAAACGGCTCCAACCCGGGAAGCTTTCTTT. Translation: CASSKDGQTAPTREAFF.

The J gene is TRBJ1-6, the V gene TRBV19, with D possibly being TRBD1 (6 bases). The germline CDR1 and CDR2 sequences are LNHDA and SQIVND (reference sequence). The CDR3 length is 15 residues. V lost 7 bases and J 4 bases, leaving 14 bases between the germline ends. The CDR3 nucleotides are TGTGCCAGTAAAGCGGGACACACTTATAATTCACCCCTCCACTTT. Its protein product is CASKAGHTYNSPLHF.

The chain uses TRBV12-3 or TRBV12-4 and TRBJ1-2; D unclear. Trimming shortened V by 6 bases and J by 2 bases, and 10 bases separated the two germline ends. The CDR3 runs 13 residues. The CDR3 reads CASSPGGNYGYTF. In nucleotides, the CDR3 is TGTGCCAGCAGCCCGGGAGGAAACTATGGCTACACCTTC.